This T cell receptor beta chain came from a study of Graves' ophthalmopathy and Graves' hyperthyroidism. Study-level background: Ophthalmopathy absent within 18 months of follow-up marked hyperthyroidism as stable.

Comment on this clonotype: At one of its ends the junction is not consistent with the germline gene, which may arise from a read error.

Germline CDR1 SGHTA, CDR2 FQGNSA. The CDR3 has 14 amino acids. RNA transcripts provided the template for amplifying TCR beta CDR3 regions. Second-round multiplex PCR came after a first-round RT-PCR that employed HTBI primers. TCRdb fed the multiplex PCR reads into MiXCR, producing one record per CDR3 protein. This table holds 1 million to 1.3 million distinct CDR3 sequences, 36% found once. New diagnoses, under 2 months' duration, and ages 18 to 65 characterized the hyperthyroidism patients. The chain is built from TRBV7-2 and TRBJ1-5; tentative D call: TRBD1 (6 bases). The sample comprised peripheral blood or thyroid tissue (not recorded which). This TCR came from an adult man with Graves' hyperthyroidism. CDR3 nucleotide sequence: TGTGCCAGCAGCTTAGCTGGGGGGGGCCGGCCCCGGCATTTT. As protein: CASSLAGGGRPRHF.